Presented here are 2 T cell receptor beta chains from one specimen sequenced in a study of CD4 T cells in relation to SARS-CoV-2 and coronaviruses. Their target antigens are unknown. CD4+ T cells from unexposed donors were obtained before the COVID-19 pandemic (2011-2018). The cells were cultured for less than twelve days before CD4+ T cells were isolated. The protocol was immunoSEQ multiplex PCR, while the TCRdb copy is restricted to in-frame clones and leaves out a portion. This table has about 19,000 clones, about 80% appearing once. The sequencing sample was made of CD4+ T cells from PBMCs, cultured in vitro. These receptors came from a human donor in good health.

In its sample, this clone was seen once. The rearrangement links TRBV19 to TRBJ1-5; 8 bases agree with TRBD1. The CDR3 spans 13 residues. J was trimmed by 7 bases and V by 5 bases; bases with no gene match: 4. Germline CDR1 LNHDA, CDR2 SQIVND (reference sequence). The CDR3 region has the DNA TGTGCCAGTAGTCGACGACAGGGGCAGCCCCAGCATTTT. Translated: CASSRRQGQPQHF.

The rearrangement links TRBV19 to TRBJ2-3; 8 bases align to TRBD1. The CDR3 covers 14 residues. Germline trimming cut 5 bases from V and 4 bases from J; bases unmatched to any gene: 5. Per the germline V gene, CDR1 is LNHDA and CDR2 is SQIVND (reference sequence). CDR3 sequence: CASSPWTGSDTQYF. The CDR3, as DNA: TGTGCCAGTAGTCCGTGGACAGGGTCAGATACGCAGTATTTT.